These T cell receptor beta chains were read from a single sample in a study of metastatic and nonmetastatic thyroid tumors. Using MiXCR, TCRdb reanalyzed the PCR reads. In the table there are around 17,000 clones, 30% to 40% of which are singletons. The sample was tumor tissue. The receptors originated from a male donor with papillary thyroid cancer or a benign thyroid nodule (not recorded which). Some clones in this sample may be carry-over from other donors' samples. CDR3s include the opening cysteine and the closing phenylalanine or tryptophan. A D gene is named only where the DNA matches it firmly. Clone size is shown for a subset of rows, as once, few, many or a class of expanded clone.

V gene	D gene	clone size	CDR3 length	J gene	CDR3 protein	CDR3 DNA
TRBV24-1	-	-	15	TRBJ2-1	CATSAHGSSFNAQFF	TGTGCCACGAGTGCCCACGGGAGCTCCTTCAATGCGCAGTTCTTC
TRBV6-1	-	large	13	TRBJ1-2	CASTLREGRGWTF	TGTGCCAGCACGTTAAGGGAGGGCAGGGGCTGGACCTTC
TRBV6-1	-	many	15	TRBJ1-5	CASIFREMGNQPQHF	TGTGCCAGCATCTTTAGGGAGATGGGCAATCAGCCCCAGCATTTT
TRBV6-1	-	few	16	TRBJ2-5	CASRPMGGWGQETQYF	TGTGCCAGCAGACCAATGGGGGGATGGGGCCAAGAGACCCAGTACTTC
TRBV11-2	-	-	14	TRBJ2-7	CASSSIRSGYEQYF	TGTGCCAGCAGCTCCATCAGGAGCGGGTACGAGCAGTACTTC
TRBV11-1	TRBD1	-	18	TRBJ1-3	CASSLVDRDSYSGNTIYF	TGTGCCAGCAGCTTAGTCGACAGGGACTCCTACTCTGGAAACACCATATATTTT
TRBV20-1	-	medium-sized	13	TRBJ1-5	CSARGQHNQPQHF	TGCAGTGCTAGAGGACAGCACAATCAGCCCCAGCATTTT
TRBV12-3/TRBV12-4	TRBD1	-	14	TRBJ2-2	CASQGQRYTGDLLF	TGTGCCAGCCAGGGACAGCGGTACACCGGGGACCTGTTATTT
TRBV6-5	-	few	15	TRBJ1-1	CASSYSGQTNTEAFF	TGTGCCAGCAGTTATAGTGGACAGACCAACACTGAAGCTTTCTTT
TRBV5-8	TRBD2	-	13	TRBJ2-3	CASSLAGTNTQYF	TGTGCCAGCAGCTTGGCCGGGACTAATACGCAGTATTTT
TRBV24-1	-	many	17	TRBJ2-1	CATSANNRGSSYNEQFF	TGTGCCACCAGTGCCAACAACCGGGGAAGCTCCTACAATGAGCAGTTCTTC
TRBV12-3/TRBV12-4	-	-	13	TRBJ1-2	CASSPTRDYGYTF	TGTGCCAGCAGTCCAACGAGGGACTATGGCTACACCTTC
TRBV7-3	TRBD2	-	15	TRBJ2-3	CASSDTSGDRDTQYF	TGTGCCAGCAGCGATACTAGCGGAGACCGGGATACGCAGTATTTT
TRBV19	-	medium-sized	15	TRBJ1-1	CASSIVGGIGTEAFF	TGTGCCAGTAGTATCGTTGGAGGCATTGGAACTGAAGCTTTCTTT
TRBV2	-	medium-sized	17	TRBJ1-6	CASSARGGQGGNSPLHF	TGTGCCAGCAGCGCGCGGGGCGGGCAGGGTGGAAATTCACCCCTCCACTTT
TRBV30	-	-	14	TRBJ1-1	CAWSVWGGATEAFF	TGTGCCTGGAGTGTATGGGGTGGTGCCACTGAAGCTTTCTTT
TRBV7-4	-	many	17	TRBJ2-1	CASSSATPGTKNNEQFF	TGTGCCAGCAGCTCCGCAACCCCCGGGACAAAAAACAATGAGCAGTTCTTC
TRBV3-1	-	few	13	TRBJ2-7	CASSPTWDYEQYF	TGTGCCAGCAGCCCAACTTGGGACTACGAGCAGTACTTC
TRBV20-1	-	medium-sized	14	TRBJ1-5	CSARGTPDNQPQHF	TGCAGTGCTAGAGGGACTCCTGACAATCAGCCCCAGCATTTT
TRBV18	-	many	18	TRBJ2-7	CASSPSILGVPREYEQYF	TGTGCCAGCTCACCAAGTATCTTGGGCGTACCCCGTGAGTACGAGCAGTACTTC
TRBV7-8	-	-	13	TRBJ2-7	CASSRTESYEQYF	TGTGCCAGCAGCCGGACAGAATCCTACGAGCAGTACTTC
TRBV3-1	-	many	19	TRBJ1-3	CASSPQFDPWGGPGNTIYF	TGTGCCAGCAGCCCGCAATTCGACCCCTGGGGGGGCCCTGGAAACACCATATATTTT